This entry is about one T cell receptor beta chain. Its target is not known. The protocol was immunoSEQ multiplex PCR, while the TCRdb copy is restricted to in-frame clones and leaves out a portion. The table records 110,000 to 150,000 clones, around nine tenths of them present only once. The entry originates in a study of T cell responses to AZD1222 COVID-19 vaccine. Study as a whole: Second doses that came at about 4 or about 12 weeks were put together.

Study-wide points: Donor demographics were predominantly white British with a female majority; clonal diversity may be underestimated. Sampled repertoires all dated from after the peak T cell response.

With 7 bases removed from V and 6 bases from J, the gap between germline ends came to 10 bases. Per the germline V gene, CDR1 is SGHAT and CDR2 is FQNNGV. This CDR3 is 12 amino acids long. This TCR came from an adult in good health. The chain employs TRBV11-2 and TRBJ2-1; no firm D call. The source was peripheral blood, collected on day 0 of AZD1222 vaccination. CDR3 sequence (DNA): TGTGCCAGCACCCCCAGTCCCAATGAGCAGTTCTTC. Amino acid sequence: CASTPSPNEQFF.